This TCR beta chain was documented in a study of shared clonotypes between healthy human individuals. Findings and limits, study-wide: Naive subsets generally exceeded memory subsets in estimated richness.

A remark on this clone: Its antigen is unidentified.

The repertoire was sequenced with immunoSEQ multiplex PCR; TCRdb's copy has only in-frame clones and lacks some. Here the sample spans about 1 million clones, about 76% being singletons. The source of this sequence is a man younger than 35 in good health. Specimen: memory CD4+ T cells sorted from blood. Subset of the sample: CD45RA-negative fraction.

The CDR3 loop reads CASSEVEAGFIHSTDTQYF. DNA for the CDR3: TGTGCCAGCAGTGAAGTGGAGGCAGGGTTTATCCATAGCACAGATACGCAGTATTTT. This chain uses TRBV6-1 with TRBJ2-3; D is perhaps TRBD1 or TRBD2 (5 bases each). Trimming took off 1 base at V and 0 bases at J, with 20 bases between the two ends. The CDR3 loop spans 19 amino acids. Germline V gene data show CDR1 as MNHNS and CDR2 as SASEGT.